This TCR beta chain was observed in a study of T cells in localized non-small cell lung cancer. TCRdb's table, derived via immunoSEQ multiplex PCR, lists solely in-frame clones and lacks some. The profile covers some 20,000 clones, with about 90% appearing a single time and about 3% taken by the ten largest. Comment on this clone: The antigen is undetermined.

Whole-study findings and limits: Appearing in adjacent lung were a median about 59 of the top 100 tumor clones. Blood T cell density predicted longer survival; adjacent-lung clonality, shorter. Heterogeneity is still possible, as just one tumor region was sequenced. Uninvolved adjacent lung, not tumor, had the highest T cell clonality.

CDR1 SGHAT and CDR2 FQNNGV come from the germline V gene. V was pared by 8 bases and J by 3 bases, with 4 bases of the junction left unmatched. This CDR3 is built from 15 residues. V and J are TRBV11-2 and TRBJ2-3; 14 positions agree with TRBD2. This clonotype was sampled from a woman aged 35-70 years with stage I lung adenocarcinoma. The sequencing here drew on peripheral blood, taken before any cancer treatment. CDR3 sequence: CASWTSGGRTDTQYF. Written as DNA, the CDR3 is TGTGCCAGCTGGACTAGCGGGGGGAGAACAGATACGCAGTATTTT.